These 5 T cell receptor beta chains share one sample of origin, sequenced in a study of OX40 agonist ivuxolimab in advanced cancers. Assay used: immunoSEQ multiplex PCR; TCRdb lists only in-frame clones, some missing. The repertoire consists of 60,000 to 70,000 clones, with 70% to 90% occurring once and the leading ten covering 1.3%. The specimen was CD4+ or CD8+ T cells sorted from blood, collected in a trial of the OX40 agonist ivuxolimab. The receptors were gathered from an adult with an advanced solid tumor such as melanoma, head and neck, liver or kidney cancer.

The J gene is TRBJ2-5, the V gene TRBV28; unclear D gene. CDR1 MDHEN and CDR2 SYDVKM come from the germline V gene. V was shortened by 4 bases and J by 5 bases, with 5 bases between the two germline ends. The CDR3 spans 11 residues. In DNA, the CDR3 is TGTGCCAGCAGTTCCCCCGAGACCCAGTACTTC. It codes for CASSSPETQYF.

This clone has just a few counts. The J gene is TRBJ1-1, the V gene TRBV7-8; no firm D call. CDR3 length equals 15 residues. Germline CDR1 reads SGHVS; CDR2 reads FQNEAQ. The germline V and J ends were trimmed by 5 bases and 0 bases, with 13 bases remaining between them. CDR3 loop: CASSGVRSMNTEAFF. The CDR3 DNA follows: TGTGCCAGCAGCGGGGTTCGGTCGATGAACACTGAAGCTTTCTTT.

V usage is TRBV19 and J usage is TRBJ1-1; D might be TRBD1 (6 bases). CDR1 is LNHDA and CDR2 is SQIVND in the germline V gene (reference sequence). Trimming took off 5 bases at V and 3 bases at J, with 10 bases between the two ends. The CDR3 runs 13 residues. The CDR3 DNA is TGTGCCAGTAGTGCCCACAGGGACACTGAAGCTTTCTTT. It yields the protein CASSAHRDTEAFF.

The chain employs TRBV14 and TRBJ1-2; D remains ambiguous. The germline V gene has CDR1 SGHDN and CDR2 FVKESK. CDR3 length: 16 amino acids. V lost 0 bases, J lost 8 bases, and 19 bases lay in between. The CDR3 bases are TGTGCCAGCAGCCAAGATCGGAACATGGGGAGAGGAGGCTACACCTTC. Protein product: CASSQDRNMGRGGYTF.

This clone was counted once. The CDR3 DNA reads TGTGCCAGCAGCTCTATCCTGACCGGGGAGCTGTTTTTT. Its translation is CASSSILTGELFF. The J gene is TRBJ2-2, the V gene TRBV6-6; D unclear. Germline V gives CDR1 MNHNY, CDR2 SVGAGI (reference sequence). This CDR3 spans 13 amino acids. Trimming took off 6 bases at V and 5 bases at J, with 10 bases between the two ends.